Below, 7 T cell receptor beta chains from the same sample are listed, as sequenced in a study of T cell repertoires in cytomegalovirus infection (dated by TCRdb to between 2018 and 2021). The sequencer listed for this sample is Illumina HiSeq 1500. Using fastp at Q25 and MiXCR, TCRdb reprocessed the public reads and kept productive beta chains. Rows with one shared CDR3 protein collapse into an entry with the most common genes and DNA. In this sample the table shows 250,000 to 300,000 distinct CDR3 sequences, around 25% of which occur a single time. The ten largest clones capture about 15% of the sample. Sequencing was carried out using PBMCs. The origin of the receptors is a human donor in good health (CMV status not recorded). Some clones in this sample may be carry-over from other donors' samples.

This clonotype was counted many times. The V and J genes are TRBV28 and TRBJ1-1; a possible D gene is TRBD1 (6 bases). Germline V gene lookup returns CDR1 MDHEN and CDR2 SYDVKM. V gave up 7 bases and J gave up 0 bases, with 12 bases separating them. The CDR3 consists of 14 residues. The CDR3 is CASIAGAMNTEAFF. The CDR3 coding sequence is TGTGCCAGCATCGCAGGGGCGATGAACACTGAAGCTTTCTTT.

This clonotype was picked up a small number of times. The gene calls are TRBV19 and TRBJ2-1, with TRBD2 as a possible D gene (5 bases). Trimming took 0 bases from V and 7 from J, leaving 16 bases between them. Germline CDR1 LNHDA, CDR2 SQIVND (reference sequence). CDR3 length equals 16 residues. CDR3 in amino acids: CASSIDRGSFVNEQFF. As DNA, the CDR3 is TGTGCCAGTAGTATAGATCGGGGAAGCTTTGTTAATGAGCAGTTCTTC.

This clonotype has a single count. The chain joins TRBV15 to TRBJ1-1, with TRBD1 as a possible D gene (5 bases). CDR1 is LNHNV and CDR2 is YYDKDF in the germline V gene (reference sequence). The CDR3 runs 16 residues. With 0 bases removed from V and 4 bases from J, the gap between germline ends came to 15 bases. The CDR3 sequence is CATSRDPSGEGTEAFF. The CDR3 bases are TGTGCCACCAGCAGAGATCCGTCGGGGGAGGGCACTGAAGCTTTCTTT.

This chain links TRBV4-1 with TRBJ2-7; no definite D call. The ends were cut back, 0 bases at V and 0 bases at J, with 15 bases in the middle. CDR3 length: 17 residues. Germline CDR1 and CDR2: MGHRA and YSYEKL. For the CDR3, the DNA is TGCGCCAGCAGCCAAGATCAGGATGACGTCCTCTCCTACGAGCAGTACTTC. Its translation is CASSQDQDDVLSYEQYF.

This clonotype was seen only a few times. The gene calls are TRBV19 and TRBJ2-3; D gene ambiguous. This CDR3 is 12 amino acids long. Trimming stripped 3 bases from V and 6 bases from J, with 7 bases between. Germline V gene lookup returns CDR1 LNHDA and CDR2 SQIVND (reference sequence). CDR3 DNA sequence: TGTGCCAGTAGTATCGGGCGTGATACGCAGTATTTT. Residues: CASSIGRDTQYF.

This clonotype was picked up many times. The chain has TRBV7-2 and TRBJ2-6, with 9 bases matching TRBD1. With V trimmed by 3 bases and J by 2 bases, 2 bases remained unmatched. Germline lookup yields CDR1 SGHTA and CDR2 FQGNSA. The CDR3 runs 16 residues. This CDR3 is CASSFRTGAGANVLTF. CDR3 DNA sequence: TGTGCCAGCAGCTTCAGGACAGGGGCTGGGGCCAACGTCCTGACTTTC.

This clonotype was observed a few times. This chain joins TRBV20-1 and TRBJ1-2, with TRBD1 as a possible D gene (6 bases). The CDR3 covers 13 residues. CDR1 and CDR2 from the germline V gene are DFQATT and SNEGSKA (reference sequence). Trimming took off 5 bases at V and 7 bases at J, with 17 bases between the two ends. For the CDR3, the DNA is TGCAGTGCTCATCGCCGGGGGGCGGGTGGCTACACCTTC. As protein: CSAHRRGAGGYTF.